One sample yielded the 26 T cell receptor beta chains listed below, sequenced in a study of blood T cells in healthy people across ages. With a J-beta primer mix and a sample-barcoded 5' primer, a second PCR ran about 7 to 11 cycles. TCRdb itself ran the 5' RACE reads through MiXCR, one entry per CDR3 protein. The sample includes 1.5 million to 2 million distinct CDR3 sequences, 28% of them seen just once. Material for sequencing was blood. The origin of the receptors is a woman aged 25 to 39 in good health.

This clonotype came up a few times. The chain combines TRBV12-3 or TRBV12-4 with TRBJ2-3, with a tentative D call TRBD2 (6 bases). This CDR3 region has 16 residues. V lost 4 bases and J lost 2, with 16 bases in between. The CDR3 region is CASSSLSRLVTDTQYF. CDR3 coding DNA: TGTGCCAGCAGTTCTCTGAGTAGACTAGTCACAGATACGCAGTATTTT.

This clonotype was detected only a few times. The chain couples TRBV11-2 to TRBJ1-4; D remains ambiguous. V lost 0 bases, J lost 5 bases, and 7 bases lay in between. Germline CDR1 SGHAT, CDR2 FQNNGV. There are 14 residues in the CDR3. CDR3 sequence reads: CASSLEWENEKLFF. Written as DNA, the CDR3 is TGTGCCAGCAGCTTAGAATGGGAAAATGAAAAACTGTTTTTT.

In its sample, this clonotype was seen many times. This chain uses TRBV12-3 or TRBV12-4 with TRBJ2-7; the D gene is possibly TRBD1 (6 bases). V was trimmed by 5 bases and J by 0 bases, leaving 14 bases between them. The CDR3 is made up of 15 amino acids. The CDR3 DNA reads TGTGCCAGCAGTCCCCAGGGGCGCAGCTCCTACGAGCAGTACTTC. Protein product: CASSPQGRSSYEQYF.

This chain connects TRBV6-5 to TRBJ2-7, with TRBD1 matching over 10 bases. Germline values: CDR1 MNHEY, CDR2 SVGAGI. The CDR3 covers 17 residues. The V and J ends lost 2 bases and 6 bases, in that order; junction bases with no gene match: 13. This CDR3 is CASSYRTATGGAAEQYF. CDR3 nucleotides: TGTGCCAGCAGTTACCGAACAGCGACAGGGGGCGCGGCCGAGCAGTACTTC.

This clonotype was picked up a small number of times. The CDR3 region has the DNA TGTGCCAGCTCACTCCGGTTGGGACTAGCGGGAGCAGATACGCAGTATTTT. Translating gives CASSLRLGLAGADTQYF. The chain recombines TRBV18 with TRBJ2-3, with TRBD2 matching 14 bases. V gave up 4 bases and J gave up 4 bases; unmatched junction bases: 7. CDR1 KGHSH and CDR2 LQKENI come from the germline V gene. There are 17 residues in the CDR3.

The chain combines TRBV4-2 with TRBJ2-1, with 10 bases aligning to TRBD2. This CDR3 contains 15 residues. With V trimmed by 1 base and J by 5 bases, 2 bases remained unmatched. Germline V gene lookup returns CDR1 LGHNA and CDR2 YNFKEQ. In DNA form, the CDR3 reads TGTGCCAGCAGCCAAGCGAGCGGGGGGGACAATGAGCAGTTCTTC. Protein: CASSQASGGDNEQFF.

The rearrangement joins TRBV12-3 or TRBV12-4 to TRBJ1-6; unclear D gene. The ends were cut back, 5 bases at V and 13 bases at J, with 15 bases in the middle. The CDR3 length is 13 residues. CDR3 DNA sequence: TGTGCCAGCAGTCCGGATTTAATAGCTCCCCTCCACTTT. Translating gives CASSPDLIAPLHF.

V and J are TRBV5-1 and TRBJ2-7, with 9 bases fitting TRBD2. The CDR3 is made up of 14 amino acids. Trimming at V came to 4 bases and at J to 4 bases, leaving 6 bases not matched to a gene. Germline V gene data show CDR1 as SGHRS and CDR2 as YFSETQ. CDR3 protein: CASSLGLAMYEQYF. The CDR3 DNA reads TGCGCCAGCAGCCTGGGACTAGCTATGTACGAGCAGTACTTC.

J is TRBJ2-3 and V is TRBV5-6, with TRBD2 matching over 12 bases. The CDR3 is made up of 17 amino acids. Germline CDR1 reads SGHDT; CDR2 reads YYEEEE. The J segment lost 2 bases and the V segment lost 2 bases, leaving 6 bases of the junction unmatched. The CDR3 coding sequence is TGTGCCAGCAGCTTTAGGACTAGCGGGGATGACACAGATACGCAGTATTTT. Translation: CASSFRTSGDDTDTQYF.

In this sample, this clonotype turned up a few times. The rearrangement uses TRBV29-1 and TRBJ2-4; 7 bases are a match to TRBD2. V lost 7 bases to trimming and J lost 6 bases; unmatched junction nucleotides: 12. Germline-derived CDR1 and CDR2 are SQVTM and ANQGSEA. The CDR3 sequence is 14 residues long. The CDR3, as DNA: TGCAGCGCCCGACTAGCCGCCGGGGGAAACATTCAGTACTTC. Translating it yields CSARLAAGGNIQYF. Variable domain in full (rest from reference TRBV29-1 and TRBJ2-4): SAVISQKPSRDICQRGTSLTIQCQVDSQVTMMFWYRQQPGQSLTLIATANQGSEATYESGFVIDKFPISRPNLTFSTLTVSNMSPEDSSIYLCSARLAAGGNIQYFGAGTRLSVL.

The chain recombines TRBV5-1 with TRBJ1-6; 8 bases are shared with TRBD1. The J segment lost 7 bases and the V segment lost 3 bases, leaving 12 bases of the junction unmatched. The CDR3 runs 17 residues. Germline values: CDR1 SGHRS, CDR2 YFSETQ. CDR3 in DNA: TGCGCCAGCAGCTATTCTTTGACAGGGGATGGGAATTCACCCCTCCACTTT. Translation gives CASSYSLTGDGNSPLHF.

V and J are TRBV7-2 and TRBJ1-1, with D possibly matching TRBD1 (5 bases). Deletions cut 0 bases from V and 5 bases from J, with 13 bases between. This CDR3 is 15 amino acids long. From germline, CDR1 is SGHTA and CDR2 FQGNSA. The CDR3, as DNA: TGTGCCAGCAGCTTAGCAGGCCAGGGTGGAACTGAAGCTTTCTTT. It specifies CASSLAGQGGTEAFF.

The V and J genes are TRBV27 and TRBJ1-1; D uncertain. The germline V and J ends were trimmed by 9 bases and 4 bases, with 15 bases remaining between them. CDR3 length: 13 amino acids. Germline CDR1 MNHEY, CDR2 SMNVEV (reference sequence). Written as DNA, the CDR3 is TGTGCCAGTCTTGGGTGGGAGAGCACTGAAGCTTTCTTT. The encoded protein is CASLGWESTEAFF.

The chain combines TRBV7-9 with TRBJ1-2; D remains ambiguous. Germline loops: CDR1 SEHNR, CDR2 FQNEAQ (reference sequence). The CDR3 extends over 13 amino acids. V was shortened by 4 bases and J by 4 bases, with 10 bases between the two germline ends. The CDR3 loop reads CASSSTDRYGYTF. In DNA, the CDR3 is TGTGCCAGCAGCTCAACGGACCGCTATGGCTACACCTTC.

This clonotype was counted between two and nine times. This chain uses TRBV12-3 or TRBV12-4 with TRBJ1-6; D is uncertain. This CDR3 spans 14 amino acids. Deletions cut 5 bases from V and 14 bases from J, with 19 bases between. CDR3 sequence: CASSPNTGSLTLHF. The CDR3 DNA sequence: TGTGCCAGCAGTCCTAATACGGGCTCCCTGACCCTCCACTTT.

This clonotype was observed at least ten times. This sequence joins TRBV4-1 and TRBJ2-7, with TRBD1 matching over 12 bases. The CDR3 loop spans 16 amino acids. Losses at the gene ends were 4 bases for V and 2 bases for J; bases not matched to a gene: 6. The V gene's germline CDR1 is MGHRA and CDR2 YSYEKL. The CDR3 DNA reads TGCGCCAGCAGCCCCTTCGGGACAGGGGGCCCCTACGAGCAGTACTTC. It yields the protein CASSPFGTGGPYEQYF.

The chain joins TRBV4-2 to TRBJ1-1; D not certain. The germline CDR1 and CDR2 sequences are LGHNA and YNFKEQ. The V gene lost 2 bases and the J gene lost 10 bases, with 17 bases spanning the gap. The CDR3 loop spans 14 amino acids. CDR3 in amino acids: CASSQPPRTGGAFF. The CDR3 DNA reads TGTGCCAGCAGCCAACCCCCCCGGACGGGTGGAGCTTTCTTT.

This chain links TRBV12-3 or TRBV12-4 with TRBJ2-7, with 12 bases aligning to TRBD2. V shed 4 bases and J 3 bases; nucleotides not matched to a gene: 10. The CDR3 spans 17 residues. This CDR3 reads CASSSRRLAGALYEQYF. DNA of the CDR3: TGTGCCAGCAGTTCCCGAAGACTAGCGGGAGCCCTCTACGAGCAGTACTTC.

This clonotype was observed a handful of times. The chain carries TRBV24-1 and TRBJ2-1, with 9 bases identical to TRBD1. CDR1 is KGHDR, CDR2 SFDVKD, per germline. This CDR3 has 16 residues. V lost 4 bases to trimming and J lost 5 bases; unmatched junction nucleotides: 8. The CDR3 is CATSDPGTGSNNEQFF. Here the CDR3 DNA reads TGTGCCACCAGTGACCCCGGGACAGGGTCGAACAATGAGCAGTTCTTC.

The genes are TRBV18 and TRBJ1-5; D possibly corresponds to TRBD1 (5 bases). Between the trimmed V and J ends, which lost 6 bases and 1 base, there was a span of 13 bases. The CDR3 is 15 residues long. Germline V CDR1 and CDR2: KGHSH, LQKENI. The CDR3 DNA follows: TGTGCCAGCTCGGCAACCCGGGACAGCAATCAGCCCCAGCATTTT. Protein product: CASSATRDSNQPQHF.

There are many counts of this clonotype. This chain uses TRBV30 with TRBJ2-7, with 7 bases aligning to TRBD1. The CDR3 spans 13 residues. V was clipped by 1 base and J by 2 bases; unmatched bases: 2. Germline V gene data show CDR1 as GTSNPN and CDR2 as SVGIG (reference sequence). The CDR3 here is CAWSEQGPYEQYF. The CDR3 DNA reads TGTGCCTGGAGTGAACAGGGGCCCTACGAGCAGTACTTC.

This clonotype appeared a few times. CDR3 DNA sequence: TGCAGCGTACCCCAGGGGGCGACTAATGAAAAACTGTTTTTT. Encoded protein: CSVPQGATNEKLFF. The chain combines TRBV29-1 with TRBJ1-4; 8 bases match TRBD1. This CDR3 region has 14 residues. Trimming at V came to 6 bases and at J to 2 bases, leaving 5 bases not matched to a gene. Germline assignment: CDR1 SQVTM and CDR2 ANQGSEA.

This chain connects TRBV3-1 to TRBJ1-2; D gene unclear. The germline V gene has CDR1 LGHDT and CDR2 YNNKEL (reference sequence). V lost 5 bases and J 5 bases, leaving 12 bases between the germline ends. The CDR3 runs to 13 residues. This chain's CDR3 is CASSSVTGYGYTF. In nucleotides, the CDR3 is TGTGCCAGCAGCTCAGTCACGGGGTATGGCTACACCTTC.

Comment on this clonotype: Just one base apart from a much larger clone, this may be a read error. This chain connects TRBV15 to TRBJ2-1, with D possibly being TRBD2 (5 bases). The J call could be wrong; TRBJ2-7 is a better fit for the DNA end. Germline V CDR1 and CDR2: LNHNV, YYDKDF (reference sequence). The CDR3 has 14 residues. The CDR3 nucleotides read TGTGCCACCAGCAGAGTACTCGACTACAATGAGCAGTACTTC. Residues: CATSRVLDYNEQYF.

The sample holds a few counts of this clonotype. The chain has TRBV5-5 and TRBJ2-3; 9 nucleotides agree with TRBD2. Germline lookup yields CDR1 SGHKS and CDR2 YYEKEE (reference sequence). The CDR3 covers 16 residues. Trimming at V came to 3 bases and at J to 5 bases, leaving 10 bases not matched to a gene. The CDR3, as DNA: TGTGCCAGCAGCTCCTTTACAGCGGGGGGAGTAGATACGCAGTATTTT. As protein: CASSSFTAGGVDTQYF.

In this sample, this clonotype turned up a few times. J is TRBJ2-1 and V is TRBV4-2, with 8 bases matching TRBD2. This CDR3 comprises 16 residues. V shed 0 bases, J shed 4 bases, and the junction held 5 bases outside the gene matches. In germline, CDR1 is LGHNA, CDR2 YNFKEQ. This CDR3 is CASSQELAEPYNEQFF. The CDR3 DNA reads TGTGCCAGCAGCCAAGAACTAGCGGAACCTTACAATGAGCAGTTCTTC.